This T cell receptor beta chain was sequenced during a study of cytomegalovirus exposure and HLA in healthy donors. Turning to the study itself: Previous work identified roughly 110 million unique TCR beta sequences from about 179 million T cells.

Study conclusions and caveats: Associated with cytomegalovirus, according to the listing, were 164 TCR beta chains. Highly shared variants forming one cluster were likely a sequencing artifact. Presence/absence analysis assumed near-uniform sequencing depth across donors.

Primers for the PCR totalled 60 Vbeta and 13 Jbeta. Sequenced by immunoSEQ multiplex PCR; TCRdb stores in-frame clones only, minus some. This table holds roughly 160,000 clones, about 85% found once. A remark on this clone: Its antigen is still unknown.

Germline V gives CDR1 SGHRS, CDR2 YFSETQ. After removal of 4 bases from V and 5 bases from J, the junction contained 5 bases not matched to a gene. CDR3 length equals 13 residues. Sequenced input: PBMCs. The rearrangement links TRBV5-1 to TRBJ2-7, with TRBD2 matching over 8 bases. This sequence originates from a man aged 30-40 years in good health and CMV-seropositive. The CDR3 bases are TGCGCCAGCAGCAGAGGGCGGGGGGACGAGCAGTACGTC. Its protein is CASSRGRGDEQYV.